The TCR beta chain under discussion was sequenced for a study of blood T cell repertoires in COVID-19 (dated by TCRdb to 2018 to 2020). Notes on the research overall: Collaborator samples came from the United States, Italy and Spain and covered acute and convalescent phases of COVID-19. Where available, HLA class I and class II types were taken from metadata supplied by the sample provider and were not determined by assay-based typing. Samples came from the ongoing ImmuneRACE study (first 160 participants) plus 1,254 subjects from 6 global collaborators. Nearly every sample came with metadata listing a de-identified subject ID, COVID-19 status, age in years and sex. The repertoires were released in a freely available public database intended as a resource for research on the immune response to SARS-CoV-2. The material from the prospective study consisted of cDNA or gDNA derived from T cells, B-cell-depleted T cells, or PBMCs. Subjects who had been exposed to COVID-19, were actively infected with it, or had recovered from it provided the deeply sampled blood TCRbeta repertoires that made up the dataset. What the research found in general, with its limitations: The quantity of clinical and demographic metadata differed by source and by participant and was supplied without curation.

About this clone: This clone's antigen is unknown. Base qualities are not recorded, but no much larger clone differs from it by a single base.

The CDR3 covers 17 residues, taking in both the cysteine and the phenylalanine. The entry retains the CDR3 DNA only, 51 bases that are in frame from base 1. The germline V gene provides CDR1 LGHNA and CDR2 YSLEER. Deletion took 0 bases off V and 0 bases off J, with a span of 12 bases between the germline ends. TCRbeta CDR3 regions were amplified from genomic DNA by means of the immunoSEQ Assay, a bias-controlled multiplex PCR. The original methods were these. Nucleated cell counts per sample were estimated from amplification of reference gene primers within the assay. Sequence reads were collapsed and filtered to measure the absolute abundance of every unique TCRbeta CDR3 rearrangement. For each sample, productive Simpson clonality was calculated as the square root of Simpson's diversity index across productive rearrangements. TCRdb provides this immuneACCESS table in a form limited to in-frame rearrangements. Some clones are lacking; in checked studies, under half of them reflect an unresolved V gene, and why the rest are absent is not known. V and J calls and clone size come straight from that table; D and trimming were deduced from the DNA. The sample data list a few hundred thousand clones, and approximately 87% of these were observed just once. The ten largest clonotypes hold 10% of the sample.

Participants in the prospective study were enrolled through a virtual design, were aged roughly 18 to 90 years, and lived in 20 to 30 United States geographic areas. In the prospective study, cohorts were assigned on the basis of participant-reported clinical history obtained from a screening survey and a study questionnaire. Recovered participants in ImmuneRACE Cohort 3 were defined by two consecutive negative NP/OP PCR tests, clearance by a healthcare professional, or resolution of symptoms. Mobile phlebotomists in the prospective study collected whole blood, serum and a nasopharyngeal or oropharyngeal swab from every participant. Over a roughly 2-month period, participants in the prospective study had the option of providing additional blood draws and questionnaires. Before DNA extraction, prospective study blood samples were shipped either frozen or at room temperature.

The rearranged segments are TRBV4-3 and TRBJ1-3; no D gene is confidently identified. The material sequenced was PBMCs or T cells enriched from blood (not recorded which). The receptor's source is a woman aged 50 to 60 who had recovered from COVID-19. The DNA sequence is TGCGCCAGCAGCCAAGATGCAGCGGAACACTCTGGAAACACCATATATTTT. It specifies CASSQDAAEHSGNTIYF.